This T cell receptor (beta chain) was documented in a study of shared clonotypes between healthy human individuals. General study results and limits: The sharing of approximately 5.1% of naive CD4 clonotypes was seen across a few donors. What limited the represented genetic and exposure-history diversity was the small number of donors.

The assay was immunoSEQ multiplex PCR, and TCRdb's table has in-frame clones only and misses some. Here the sample spans 900,000 to 1,200,000 clones, around 78% being singletons. Comment on this clone: Its matching antigen is unknown. A far larger clone is a single base away, which makes a read error likely. Distinct nucleotide sequences in the sample also encode this CDR3.

Germline V gives CDR1 GTSNPN, CDR2 SVGIG (reference sequence). This CDR3 is built from 13 residues. The sequenced sample consisted of memory CD4+ T cells from PBMCs. The subset: CD45RA-negative fraction. The chain recombines TRBV30 with TRBJ1-1; TRBD1 is a possible D gene (5 bases). This receptor was taken from a man aged 18-30 years in good health. Some clones in this sample may be carry-over from other donors' samples. The CDR3 DNA is TGTGCCTGGGCGGGACCGAGGAACACTGAAGCTTTCTTC. This translates into CAWAGPRNTEAFF.